What follows is one T cell receptor (beta chain) and its context. The CDR3 is 13 amino acids. Germline values: CDR1 MNHEY, CDR2 SVGAGI. V was shortened by 6 bases and J by 8 bases, with 16 bases between the two germline ends. The data are from a study of blood T cell repertoires in COVID-19. About the study: Researchers got acute and convalescent COVID-19 samples from the United States, Italy and Spain.

The method was immunoSEQ multiplex PCR; TCRdb's version includes in-frame clones alone and lacks a portion of them. The sample includes 150,000 to 170,000 clones, about four fifths seen only once; the top ten take 3.7%. The sample consisted of peripheral blood. This sequence originates from a woman aged 80 or over with acute or convalescent COVID-19. The J gene is TRBJ1-1, the V gene TRBV6-5; a possible D gene is TRBD1 (5 bases). The CDR3 DNA reads TGTGCCAGCAGCGCCCTTGGTAGGGGCGAAGCTTTCTTT. Its protein is CASSALGRGEAFF.